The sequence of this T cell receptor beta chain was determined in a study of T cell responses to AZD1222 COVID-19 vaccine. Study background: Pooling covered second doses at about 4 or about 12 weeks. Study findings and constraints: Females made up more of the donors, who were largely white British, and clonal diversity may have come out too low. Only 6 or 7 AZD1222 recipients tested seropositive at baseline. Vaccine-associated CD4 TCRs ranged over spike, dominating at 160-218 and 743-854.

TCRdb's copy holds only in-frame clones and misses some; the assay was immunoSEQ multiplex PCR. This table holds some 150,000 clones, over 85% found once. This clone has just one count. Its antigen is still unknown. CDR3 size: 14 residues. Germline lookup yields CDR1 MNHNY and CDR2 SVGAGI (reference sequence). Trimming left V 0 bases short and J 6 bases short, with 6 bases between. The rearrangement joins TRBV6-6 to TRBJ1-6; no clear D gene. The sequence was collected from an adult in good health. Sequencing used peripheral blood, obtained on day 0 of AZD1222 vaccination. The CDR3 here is CASSYSSSNSPLHF. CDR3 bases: TGTGCCAGCAGTTACTCGAGCAGTAATTCACCCCTCCACTTT.